A single T cell receptor beta chain is shown here with its context. Its antigen remains unidentified. This specimen comes from a study of cytomegalovirus exposure and HLA in healthy donors. 13 Jbeta primers and 60 Vbeta primers were used for the PCR. The assay was immunoSEQ multiplex PCR, and TCRdb's table has in-frame clones only and misses some. This sample carries 120,000 to 150,000 clones, 88% of them seen once, and the ten largest clones take 0.45% to 0.55%. Trimming pared 4 bases from V and 2 bases from J, leaving 15 bases between. The CDR3 spans 16 residues. Germline CDR1 and CDR2: KGHSH and LQKENI. Findings and limits, study-wide: Researchers left out some V segments, among them TRBV6-2 and TRBV6-3, as indistinguishable. About 180 TCR beta chains were listed as cytomegalovirus-associated.

This sequence originates from a woman between 35 and 50 years old in good health and CMV-seronegative. This chain links TRBV18 with TRBJ1-3; D call uncertain. Sequenced: PBMCs. The chain's CDR3 is CASSLASGGTGNTIYF. In DNA form, the CDR3 reads TGTGCCAGCTCACTCGCCTCCGGAGGGACTGGAAACACCATATATTTT.